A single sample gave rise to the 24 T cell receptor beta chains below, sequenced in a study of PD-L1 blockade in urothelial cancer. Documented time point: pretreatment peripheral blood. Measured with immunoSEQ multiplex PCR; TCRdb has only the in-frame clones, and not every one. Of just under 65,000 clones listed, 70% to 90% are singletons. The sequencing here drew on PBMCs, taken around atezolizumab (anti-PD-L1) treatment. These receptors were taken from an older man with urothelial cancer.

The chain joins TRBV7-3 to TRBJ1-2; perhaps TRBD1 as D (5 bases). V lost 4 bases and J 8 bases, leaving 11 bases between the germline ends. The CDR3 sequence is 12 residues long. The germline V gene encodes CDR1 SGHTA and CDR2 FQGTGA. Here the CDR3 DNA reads TGTGCCAGCAGCTCTAGGGGCCTGGGCTACACCTTC. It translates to CASSSRGLGYTF.

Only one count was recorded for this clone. The chain's CDR3 is CATSRGVFPQEGTYEQYF. CDR3 DNA sequence: TGTGCCACCAGCAGAGGCGTATTTCCCCAGGAGGGTACCTACGAGCAGTACTTC. The genes are TRBV15 and TRBJ2-7; weak D call: TRBD2 (6 bases). The CDR3 totals 18 residues. V lost 1 base to trimming and J lost 2 bases, with 21 bases between them. Germline V gene lookup returns CDR1 LNHNV and CDR2 YYDKDF (reference sequence).

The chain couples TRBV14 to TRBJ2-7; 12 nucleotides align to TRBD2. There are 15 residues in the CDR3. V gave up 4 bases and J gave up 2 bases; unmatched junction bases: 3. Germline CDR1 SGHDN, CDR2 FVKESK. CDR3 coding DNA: TGTGCCAGCAGCCCGGGACTAGCGGGCGCCTACGAGCAGTACTTC. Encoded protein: CASSPGLAGAYEQYF.

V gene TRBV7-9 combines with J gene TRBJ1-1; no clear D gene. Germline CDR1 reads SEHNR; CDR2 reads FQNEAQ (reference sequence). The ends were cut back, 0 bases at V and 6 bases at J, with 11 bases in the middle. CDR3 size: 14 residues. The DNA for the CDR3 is TGTGCCAGCAGCTTAGCGGCGAGGAGGGCTGAAGCTTTCTTT. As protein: CASSLAARRAEAFF.

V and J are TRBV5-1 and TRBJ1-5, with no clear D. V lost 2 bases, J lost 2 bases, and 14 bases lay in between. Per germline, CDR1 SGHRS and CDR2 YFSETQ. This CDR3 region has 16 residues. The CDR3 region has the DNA TGCGCCAGCAGCTTAGAATACCTTGGAGGCAATCAGCCCCAGCATTTT. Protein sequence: CASSLEYLGGNQPQHF.

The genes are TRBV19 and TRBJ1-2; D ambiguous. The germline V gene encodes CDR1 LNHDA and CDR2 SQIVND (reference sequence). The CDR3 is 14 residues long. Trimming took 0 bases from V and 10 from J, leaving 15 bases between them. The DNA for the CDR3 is TGTGCCAGTAGTATAGACTCGTTGAGGGTGGACTACACCTTC. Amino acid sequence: CASSIDSLRVDYTF. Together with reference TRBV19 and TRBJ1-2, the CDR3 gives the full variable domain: DGGITQSPKYLFRKEGQNVTLSCEQNLNHDAMYWYRQDPGQGLRLIYYSQIVNDFQKGDIAEGYSVSREKKESFPLTVTSAQKNPTAFYLCASSIDSLRVDYTFGSGTRLTVV.

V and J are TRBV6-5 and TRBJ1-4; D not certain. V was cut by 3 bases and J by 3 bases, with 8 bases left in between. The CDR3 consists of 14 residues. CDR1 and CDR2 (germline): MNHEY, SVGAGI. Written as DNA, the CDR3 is TGTGCCAGCAGTTATGAGAGGGCTAATGAAAAACTGTTTTTT. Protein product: CASSYERANEKLFF.

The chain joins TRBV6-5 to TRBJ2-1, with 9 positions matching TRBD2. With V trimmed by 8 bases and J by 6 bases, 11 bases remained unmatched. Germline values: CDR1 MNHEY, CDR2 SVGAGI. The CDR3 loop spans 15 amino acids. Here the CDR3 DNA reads TGTGCCAGCTCCCCCCGGATAGCGGGAGTCAATGAGCAGTTCTTC. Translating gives CASSPRIAGVNEQFF.

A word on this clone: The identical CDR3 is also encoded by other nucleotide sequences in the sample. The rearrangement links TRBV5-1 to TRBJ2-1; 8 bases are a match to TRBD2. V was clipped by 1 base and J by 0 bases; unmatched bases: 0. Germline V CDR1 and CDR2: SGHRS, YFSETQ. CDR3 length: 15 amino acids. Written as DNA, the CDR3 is TGCGCCAGCAGCTTGAGCGGGAGCTCCTACAATGAGCAGTTCTTC. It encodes CASSLSGSSYNEQFF.

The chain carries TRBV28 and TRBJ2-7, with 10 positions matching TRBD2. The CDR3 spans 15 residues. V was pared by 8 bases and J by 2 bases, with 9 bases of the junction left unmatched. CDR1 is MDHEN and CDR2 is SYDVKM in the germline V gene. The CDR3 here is CASFKGTSETYEQYF. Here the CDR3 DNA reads TGTGCCAGCTTCAAAGGGACTAGCGAAACCTACGAGCAGTACTTC.

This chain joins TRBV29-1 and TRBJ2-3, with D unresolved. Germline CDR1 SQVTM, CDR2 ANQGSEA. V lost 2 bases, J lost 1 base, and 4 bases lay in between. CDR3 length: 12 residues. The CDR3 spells CSVEPGTDTQYF. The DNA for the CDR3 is TGCAGCGTTGAACCGGGCACAGATACGCAGTATTTT.

CDR3 amino acids: CASSARQESSTAFF. The CDR3 region has the DNA TGTGCCAGTAGTGCTCGACAGGAGTCCTCTACCGCGTTCTTC. This rearrangement joins TRBV19 to TRBJ2-1, with a possible D match to TRBD1 (6 bases). This CDR3 spans 14 amino acids. Trimming removed 5 bases from V and 15 bases from J, with 23 bases in between. Germline V gene lookup returns CDR1 LNHDA and CDR2 SQIVND (reference sequence).

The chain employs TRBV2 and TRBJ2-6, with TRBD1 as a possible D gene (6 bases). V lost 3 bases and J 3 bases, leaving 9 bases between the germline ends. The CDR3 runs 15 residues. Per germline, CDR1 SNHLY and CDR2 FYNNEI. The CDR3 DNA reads TGTGCCAGCAGTGAGGGGGCGCGTGGGGCCAACGTCCTGACTTTC. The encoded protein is CASSEGARGANVLTF. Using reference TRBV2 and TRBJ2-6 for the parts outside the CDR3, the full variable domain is EPEVTQTPSHQVTQMGQEVILRCVPISNHLYFYWYRQILGQKVEFLVSFYNNEISEKSEIFDDQFSVERPDGSNFTLKIRSTKLEDSAMYFCASSEGARGANVLTFGAGSRLTVL.

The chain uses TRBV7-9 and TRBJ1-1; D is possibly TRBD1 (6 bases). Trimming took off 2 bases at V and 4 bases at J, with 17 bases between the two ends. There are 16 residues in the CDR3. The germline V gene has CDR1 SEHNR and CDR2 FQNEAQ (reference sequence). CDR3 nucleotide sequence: TGTGCCAGCAGCTTATTGGGCAGGGGTAAGGGCACTGAAGCTTTCTTT. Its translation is CASSLLGRGKGTEAFF. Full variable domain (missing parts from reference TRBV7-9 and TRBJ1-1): DTGVSQNPRHKITKRGQNVTFRCDPISEHNRLYWYRQTLGQGPEFLTYFQNEAQLEKSRLLSDRFSAERPKGSFSTLEIQRTEQGDSAMYLCASSLLGRGKGTEAFFGQGTRLTVV.

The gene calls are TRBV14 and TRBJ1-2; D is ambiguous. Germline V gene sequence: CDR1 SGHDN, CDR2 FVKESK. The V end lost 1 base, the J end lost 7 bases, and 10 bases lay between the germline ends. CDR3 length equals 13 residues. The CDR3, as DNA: TGTGCCAGCAGCCAAGTTCTATCGGGTGGCTACACCTTC. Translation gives CASSQVLSGGYTF.

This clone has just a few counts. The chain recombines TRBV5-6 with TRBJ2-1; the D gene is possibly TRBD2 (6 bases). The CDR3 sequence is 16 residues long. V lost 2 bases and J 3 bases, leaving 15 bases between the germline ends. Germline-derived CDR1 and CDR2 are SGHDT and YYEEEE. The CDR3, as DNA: TGTGCCAGCAGCTTATACCTAGCGCCGCTCTACAATGAGCAGTTCTTC. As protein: CASSLYLAPLYNEQFF.

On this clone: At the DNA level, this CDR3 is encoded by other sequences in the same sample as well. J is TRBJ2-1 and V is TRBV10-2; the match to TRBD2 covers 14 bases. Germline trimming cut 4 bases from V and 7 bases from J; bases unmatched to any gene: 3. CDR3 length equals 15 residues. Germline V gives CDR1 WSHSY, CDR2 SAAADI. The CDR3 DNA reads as TGCGCCAGCAGTGGGGGACTAGCGGGAGTTAATGAGCAGTTCTTC. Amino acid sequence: CASSGGLAGVNEQFF.

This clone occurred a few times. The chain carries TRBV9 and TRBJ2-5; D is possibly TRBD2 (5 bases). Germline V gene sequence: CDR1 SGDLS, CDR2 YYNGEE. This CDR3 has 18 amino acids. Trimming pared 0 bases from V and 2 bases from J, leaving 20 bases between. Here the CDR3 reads CASSVATGSRLGQETQYF. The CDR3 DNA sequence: TGTGCCAGCAGCGTAGCGACGGGGTCCAGGTTGGGTCAAGAGACCCAGTACTTC.

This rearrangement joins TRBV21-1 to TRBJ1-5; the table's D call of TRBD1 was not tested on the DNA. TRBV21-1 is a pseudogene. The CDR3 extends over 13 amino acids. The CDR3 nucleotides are TGTGCCAGCAGGGGACAGGCAAATCAGCCCCAGCATTTT. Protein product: CASRGQANQPQHF.

As DNA, the CDR3 is TGTGCCACCAGCAGAGACCGGGACTCGTTCTACAATGAGCAGTTCTTC. It yields the protein CATSRDRDSFYNEQFF. The V and J genes are TRBV15 and TRBJ2-1, with D perhaps matching TRBD2 (6 bases). Germline V lookup: CDR1 LNHNV, CDR2 YYDKDF (reference sequence). This CDR3 has 16 amino acids. V was shortened by 0 bases and J by 3 bases, with 12 bases between the two germline ends.

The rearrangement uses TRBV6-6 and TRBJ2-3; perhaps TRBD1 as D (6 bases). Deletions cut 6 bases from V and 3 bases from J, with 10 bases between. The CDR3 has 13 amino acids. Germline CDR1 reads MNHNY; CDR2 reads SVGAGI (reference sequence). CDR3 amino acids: CASSNGQTDTQYF. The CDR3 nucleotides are TGTGCCAGCAGCAACGGACAGACAGATACGCAGTATTTT.

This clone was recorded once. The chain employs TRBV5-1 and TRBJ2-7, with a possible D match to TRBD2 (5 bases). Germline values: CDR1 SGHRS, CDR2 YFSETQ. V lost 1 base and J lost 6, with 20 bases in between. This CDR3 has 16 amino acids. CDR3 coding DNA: TGCGCCAGCAGCTTGAATCCGATCGTGGGAGCGCTCGAGCAGTACTTC. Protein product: CASSLNPIVGALEQYF.

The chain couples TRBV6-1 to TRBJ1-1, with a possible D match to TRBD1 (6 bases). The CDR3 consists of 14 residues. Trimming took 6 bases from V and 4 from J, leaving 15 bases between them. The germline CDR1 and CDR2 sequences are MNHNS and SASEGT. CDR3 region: CASSEQGQGTEAFF. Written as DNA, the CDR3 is TGTGCCAGCAGCGAACAGGGCCAGGGCACTGAAGCTTTCTTT.

The CDR3 sequence: CASSPDREQPQHF. The CDR3, as DNA: TGTGCCAGCTCACCGGACAGGGAACAGCCCCAGCATTTT. The rearrangement links TRBV18 to TRBJ1-5; 8 nucleotides line up with TRBD1. V lost 3 bases and J lost 7; bases outside the gene matches: 2. Germline CDR1 and CDR2: KGHSH and LQKENI. CDR3 length: 13 residues. Full variable domain (remainder filled in from reference TRBV18 and TRBJ1-5): NAGVMQNPRHLVRRRGQEARLRCSPMKGHSHVYWYRQLPEEGLKFMVYLQKENIIDESGMPKERFSAEFPKEGPSILRIQQVVRGDSAAYFCASSPDREQPQHFGDGTRLSIL.